The clone carrying this T cell receptor beta chain was counted a few times. Its antigen is not known. This CDR3 contains 20 residues. Looked up from germline, CDR1 is DFQATT and CDR2 is SNEGSKA (reference sequence). V was trimmed by 5 bases and J by 1 base, leaving 30 bases between them. This sample is drawn from a study of T-cell reconstitution after alpha-beta-depleted transplantation in children. Regarding the study as a whole: Fresh T-cell production supplied most of the T-cell counts and diversity seen one year after transplant.

Preparation of the TCRbeta library used unique molecular identifiers. MiXCR was run by TCRdb on the PCR reads, yielding one entry per CDR3 protein. The sample records under 850,000 distinct CDR3 sequences, roughly 14% being singletons. The chain is built from TRBV20-1 and TRBJ2-1; D perhaps matches TRBD1 (7 bases). The sample in question was PBMCs, obtained before TCRalphabeta/CD19-depleted stem cell transplant. The sequence came from a girl aged 2-9 years with congenital amegakaryocytic thrombocytopenia, due to receive a stem cell transplant. For the CDR3, the DNA is TGCAGTGCTCCCATCATCCCGATATCGACAGGGAGGAGGTCCTACAATGAGCAGTTCTTC. Protein sequence: CSAPIIPISTGRRSYNEQFF.